This T cell receptor beta chain was identified in a study of identical twins. Study findings and constraints: An excess of low generation probability was shown by twin-shared out-of-frame alpha sequences.

In this sample, this clonotype turned up a few times. The antigen remains unidentified. In TCRdb, the 5' RACE reads were re-called with MiXCR into one record per CDR3 protein. The table includes around 690,000 distinct CDR3 sequences, around 20% detected once. The data were also submitted as part of a second study, on T cells expressing NK-cell markers. That paper adds: Nothing established the HCMV specificity of expanded NKG2C+ T cell clones.

The TCR comes from a woman aged 18-30 years in good health. The material sequenced was PBMCs.

The CDR3 sequence is CASSQGRVYSYEQYF. The CDR3 DNA sequence: TGCGCCAGCAGCCAAGGTCGGGTGTACTCCTACGAGCAGTACTTC. This chain connects TRBV4-1 to TRBJ2-7; D remains ambiguous. This CDR3 has 15 residues. The V gene lost 1 base and the J gene lost 0 bases, with 10 bases spanning the gap. CDR1 and CDR2 (germline): MGHRA, YSYEKL.